These 9 T cell receptor beta chains share one sample of origin, sequenced in a study of cytomegalovirus exposure and HLA in healthy donors. Primers: 60 Vbeta forward and 13 Jbeta reverse. Profiled with immunoSEQ multiplex PCR; TCRdb holds only in-frame clones, not every one. The table has roughly 150,000 clones, more than 75% seen once. Specimen: PBMCs. Receptor source: a woman aged 40 to 50 in good health and CMV-seronegative.

This clone was seen a few times. J is TRBJ1-6 and V is TRBV28; 7 bases match TRBD1. Per germline, CDR1 MDHEN and CDR2 SYDVKM. CDR3 length equals 11 residues. V was pared by 5 bases and J by 14 bases, with 3 bases of the junction left unmatched. This CDR3 reads CASSDDRALHF. In DNA form, the CDR3 reads TGTGCCAGCAGTGACGACAGGGCCCTCCACTTT. Together with reference TRBV28 and TRBJ1-6, the CDR3 gives the full variable domain: DVKVTQSSRYLVKRTGEKVFLECVQDMDHENMFWYRQDPGLGLRLIYFSYDVKMKEKGDIPEGYSVSREKKERFSLILESASTNQTSMYLCASSDDRALHFGNGTRLTVT.

The chain joins TRBV19 to TRBJ2-3; D is perhaps TRBD2 (5 bases). V lost 10 bases and J lost 6, with 17 bases in between. This CDR3 spans 13 amino acids. CDR1 and CDR2 (germline): LNHDA, SQIVND (reference sequence). In nucleotides, the CDR3 is TGTGCCACTACACCCATGGGCGGGGATACGCAGTATTTT. It translates to CATTPMGGDTQYF.

J is TRBJ2-1 and V is TRBV11-3; 10 bases are shared with TRBD2. CDR3 length equals 15 residues. V was pared by 6 bases and J by 6 bases, with 8 bases of the junction left unmatched. In germline, CDR1 is SGHNT, CDR2 YENEEA. The CDR3 spells CASRYSGGRGNEQFF. The CDR3 DNA reads as TGTGCCAGCAGATATAGCGGGGGGAGGGGCAATGAGCAGTTCTTC.

This clone has only one observation. This chain uses TRBV7-9 with TRBJ2-1; 10 bases are a match to TRBD2. Germline CDR1 reads SEHNR; CDR2 reads FQNEAQ (reference sequence). The V and J ends lost 10 bases and 4 bases, in that order; junction bases with no gene match: 4. This CDR3 spans 13 amino acids. The CDR3 protein is CATRTSGYNEQFF. The CDR3 DNA reads TGTGCCACCCGGACTAGCGGTTACAATGAGCAGTTCTTC. The variable domain in full, completed from reference TRBV7-9 and TRBJ2-1, reads DTGVSQNPRHKITKRGQNVTFRCDPISEHNRLYWYRQTLGQGPEFLTYFQNEAQLEKSRLLSDRFSAERPKGSFSTLEIQRTEQGDSAMYLCATRTSGYNEQFFGPGTRLTVL.

This clone has just a few counts. The genes are TRBV27 and TRBJ2-1; 10 bases are a match to TRBD2. Germline lookup yields CDR1 MNHEY and CDR2 SMNVEV (reference sequence). The CDR3 covers 15 residues. V trimming: 4 bases; J trimming: 7 bases; junction bases outside the gene matches: 7. CDR3 sequence: CASSSLAGVGNEQFF. The CDR3 nucleotides are TGTGCCAGCAGTTCCCTAGCGGGGGTTGGGAATGAGCAGTTCTTC.

The CDR3 DNA is TGTGCCAGCAGTTACTACGGGACAGGGAGTCGGGGCTACACCTTC. Translated: CASSYYGTGSRGYTF. The chain uses TRBV27 and TRBJ1-2; TRBD1 aligns across 9 bases. CDR1 and CDR2 (germline): MNHEY, SMNVEV (reference sequence). This CDR3 has 15 amino acids. Trimming at V came to 4 bases and at J to 8 bases, leaving 11 bases not matched to a gene.

The chain combines TRBV5-1 with TRBJ2-7; D not resolved. This CDR3 has 13 amino acids. Germline V gene lookup returns CDR1 SGHRS and CDR2 YFSETQ. V gave up 4 bases and J gave up 1 base, with 9 bases separating them. The chain's CDR3 is CASSLTSSYEQYF. The DNA of the CDR3 is TGCGCCAGCAGCCTAACTTCTTCCTACGAGCAGTACTTC. Full variable domain (rest looked up from reference TRBV5-1 and TRBJ2-7): KAGVTQTPRYLIKTRGQQVTLSCSPISGHRSVSWYQQTPGQGLQFLFEYFSETQRNKGNFPGRFSGRQFSNSRSEMNVSTLELGDSALYLCASSLTSSYEQYFGPGTRLTVT.

V usage is TRBV28 and J usage is TRBJ1-3; D is possibly TRBD1 (6 bases). CDR3 length equals 16 residues. From germline, CDR1 is MDHEN and CDR2 SYDVKM. Deletions cut 6 bases from V and 2 bases from J, with 17 bases between. CDR3 loop: CASSPTGMTAGNTIYF. The CDR3 DNA reads as TGTGCCAGCAGCCCTACAGGGATGACGGCTGGAAACACCATATATTTT.

J is TRBJ1-1 and V is TRBV28; no clear D gene. The germline gives CDR1 MDHEN, CDR2 SYDVKM. Deletions cut 7 bases from V and 5 bases from J, with 17 bases between. This CDR3 is built from 14 residues. DNA for the CDR3: TGTGCCAGCACCCTCGGGGTGTTGGGGACTGAAGCTTTCTTT. Translation: CASTLGVLGTEAFF.